Presented here are 22 T cell receptor beta chains from one specimen sequenced in a study of technical replicates of blood from a few donors. Generated by immunoSEQ multiplex PCR, the TCRdb table keeps only in-frame clones and is missing some. The table lists 60,000 to 85,000 clones, roughly nine tenths of them singletons, with around 0.42% in the top ten. Sequenced: T cells isolated from PBMCs. The receptors shown here come from a human donor in good health.

The J gene is TRBJ2-7, the V gene TRBV5-6; D might be TRBD1 (5 bases). Germline V CDR1 and CDR2: SGHDT, YYEEEE. The V end lost 1 base, the J end lost 5 bases, and 10 bases lay between the germline ends. This CDR3 contains 13 residues. CDR3 loop: CASSLPGINEQYF. Written as DNA, the CDR3 is TGTGCCAGCAGCTTGCCAGGGATCAACGAGCAGTACTTC.

The chain links TRBV4-1 to TRBJ1-1; 9 positions agree with TRBD1. The germline gives CDR1 MGHRA, CDR2 YSYEKL. This CDR3 comprises 15 residues. The V segment lost 3 bases and the J segment 5 bases; nucleotides outside the gene matches: 7. The CDR3 spells CASSQRQGVFTEAFF. The CDR3 coding sequence is TGCGCCAGCAGCCAGAGACAGGGGGTATTTACTGAAGCTTTCTTT.

The gene calls are TRBV5-1 and TRBJ1-1; a possible D gene is TRBD1 (5 bases). Trimming cost V 3 bases and J 5 bases, with 11 bases left between them. Germline V CDR1 and CDR2: SGHRS, YFSETQ. CDR3 length: 13 residues. CDR3 in amino acids: CASSSGKGTEAFF. The CDR3 coding sequence is TGCGCCAGCAGCTCAGGGAAGGGGACTGAAGCTTTCTTT.

J is TRBJ1-1 and V is TRBV27, with 7 bases that match TRBD1. V dropped 2 bases and J dropped 0; count of bases not matched to a gene: 3. Germline CDR1 reads MNHEY; CDR2 reads SMNVEV (reference sequence). This CDR3 has 15 amino acids. Written as DNA, the CDR3 is TGTGCCAGCAGTTTAGAAGGGACAGTGAACACTGAAGCTTTCTTT. Protein sequence: CASSLEGTVNTEAFF.

This chain links TRBV4-3 with TRBJ2-1, with 7 bases that match TRBD2. J was trimmed by 3 bases and V by 0 bases; bases with no gene match: 5. In germline, CDR1 is LGHNA, CDR2 YSLEER. The CDR3 totals 16 residues. For the CDR3, the DNA is TGCGCCAGCAGCCAAGATTCAGGCGGGAGCTACAATGAGCAGTTCTTC. Its protein is CASSQDSGGSYNEQFF.

J is TRBJ2-5 and V is TRBV7-3; 8 positions agree with TRBD1. Germline CDR1 reads SGHTA; CDR2 reads FQGTGA. The CDR3 is made up of 13 amino acids. The junction had 11 bases not matched to a gene; V was cut back by 4 bases and J by 13 bases. CDR3 sequence (DNA): TGTGCCAGCAGCTCACAGAGTAGGACAGGGTTGTACTTC. This codes for CASSSQSRTGLYF.

The chain has TRBV11-2 and TRBJ2-7, with D uncertain. Trimming removed 3 bases from V and 2 bases from J, with 8 bases in between. This CDR3 has 13 amino acids. Germline CDR1 SGHAT, CDR2 FQNNGV. In nucleotides, the CDR3 is TGTGCCAGCAGCTTCTCTCCTACCTACGAGCAGTACTTC. Its protein product is CASSFSPTYEQYF. Variable domain in full (rest from reference TRBV11-2 and TRBJ2-7): EAGVAQSPRYKIIEKRQSVAFWCNPISGHATLYWYQQILGQGPKLLIQFQNNGVVDDSQLPKDRFSAERLKGVDSTLKIQPAKLEDSAVYLCASSFSPTYEQYFGPGTRLTVT.

The rearrangement joins TRBV2 to TRBJ1-2, with D possibly matching TRBD1 (5 bases). This CDR3 is 13 amino acids long. Looked up from germline, CDR1 is SNHLY and CDR2 is FYNNEI. The germline V and J ends were trimmed by 4 bases and 7 bases, with 13 bases remaining between them. CDR3 protein: CASSVTANAGYTF. CDR3 sequence (DNA): TGTGCCAGCAGTGTGACAGCTAACGCTGGCTACACCTTC.

This rearrangement joins TRBV28 to TRBJ2-7; D is possibly TRBD1 (6 bases). Per germline, CDR1 MDHEN and CDR2 SYDVKM. The CDR3 spans 13 residues. With 5 bases removed from V and 5 bases from J, the gap between germline ends came to 13 bases. DNA of the CDR3: TGTGCCAGCAGTATTACAGGGTATGACGAGCAGTACTTC. It translates to CASSITGYDEQYF.

This clone has only one observation. The chain couples TRBV15 to TRBJ1-5, with 8 bases identical to TRBD1. Germline values: CDR1 LNHNV, CDR2 YYDKDF (reference sequence). The CDR3 consists of 16 residues. Trimming removed 3 bases from V and 3 bases from J; junction bases left unmatched: 7. CDR3 in amino acids: CATSRRGTGNNQPQHF. For the CDR3, the DNA is TGTGCCACCAGCAGGAGGGGGACAGGTAACAATCAGCCCCAGCATTTT.

The chain couples TRBV12-1 to TRBJ1-5; the table's TRBD1 call for D was not verified on the DNA. TRBV12-1 is annotated as a pseudogene. The CDR3 sequence is 16 residues long. CDR3 sequence (DNA): TGTGCCAGCAGCTTTTTACAGGGGGAAAGCAATCAGCCCCAGCATTTT. It specifies CASSFLQGESNQPQHF.

This sequence joins TRBV10-3 and TRBJ1-1, with 7 positions matching TRBD1. J gave up 4 bases and V 6 bases, and 8 bases lay outside the gene matches. This CDR3 spans 14 amino acids. The germline CDR1 and CDR2 sequences are ENHRY and SYGVKD. This CDR3 reads CAISHDREVTEAFF. CDR3 coding DNA: TGTGCCATCAGCCACGACAGGGAGGTCACTGAAGCTTTCTTT.

This chain connects TRBV29-1 to TRBJ2-5, with 10 bases lining up with TRBD2. V was clipped by 6 bases and J by 4 bases; unmatched bases: 8. CDR1 is SQVTM, CDR2 ANQGSEA, per germline. This CDR3 has 14 residues. For the CDR3, the DNA is TGCAGCGTAACCCCTAGCGGGAGTCGAGAGACCCAGTACTTC. It specifies CSVTPSGSRETQYF.

V and J are TRBV4-3 and TRBJ2-7, with TRBD2 matching over 8 bases. The ends lost 1 base at V and 3 bases at J; junction bases unmatched: 5. Germline CDR1 and CDR2: LGHNA and YSLEER. The CDR3 covers 15 residues. CDR3 protein: CASSQGSGNVYEQYF. In nucleotides, the CDR3 is TGCGCCAGCAGCCAAGGTAGCGGGAACGTCTACGAGCAGTACTTC.

This sequence joins TRBV5-7 and TRBJ1-2, with 7 bases aligning to TRBD1. TRBV5-7 is reported as an ORF; its role is uncertain. Losses at the gene ends were 2 bases for V and 6 bases for J; bases not matched to a gene: 7. The CDR3 consists of 14 residues. In DNA form, the CDR3 reads TGTGCCAGCAGCTTCCCGACAGGGAAGCATGGCTACACCTTC. It specifies CASSFPTGKHGYTF.

The V gene is TRBV6-4, the J gene TRBJ2-2; D is undetermined. The CDR3 is 14 residues long. Looked up from germline, CDR1 is MRHNA and CDR2 is SNTAGT. The V and J ends lost 0 bases and 4 bases respectively, with 6 bases between them. The CDR3 DNA reads TGTGCCAGCAGTGACTCGCCGAGCACCGGGGAGCTGTTTTTT. It specifies CASSDSPSTGELFF.

The CDR3: CASSSPGLPDEQYF. Written as DNA, the CDR3 is TGCGCCAGCAGTTCACCGGGACTGCCGGACGAGCAGTACTTC. V gene TRBV5-1 combines with J gene TRBJ2-7; possibly TRBD2 for D (6 bases). CDR1 is SGHRS, CDR2 YFSETQ, per germline. The ends were cut back, 5 bases at V and 5 bases at J, with 17 bases in the middle. The CDR3 length is 14 residues.

This rearrangement joins TRBV4-2 to TRBJ1-1; tentatively, D is TRBD1 (5 bases). Per the germline V gene, CDR1 is LGHNA and CDR2 is YNFKEQ. The CDR3 totals 14 residues. V was clipped by 0 bases and J by 3 bases, with 8 bases between them. The CDR3 DNA reads TGTGCCAGCAGCCAAGATCAGGGTTACACTGAAGCTTTCTTT. This sequence encodes CASSQDQGYTEAFF.

The chain links TRBV27 to TRBJ1-5; D remains unclear. This CDR3 contains 15 residues. V was trimmed by 5 bases and J by 0 bases, leaving 11 bases between them. The germline gives CDR1 MNHEY, CDR2 SMNVEV (reference sequence). CDR3 residues: CASSQTGYSNQPQHF. Here the CDR3 DNA reads TGTGCCAGCAGTCAAACGGGTTATAGCAATCAGCCCCAGCATTTT.

This chain connects TRBV4-1 to TRBJ1-2; D may be TRBD1 (5 bases). The CDR3 contains 13 residues. V lost 4 bases to trimming and J lost 4 bases, with 10 bases between them. Germline values: CDR1 MGHRA, CDR2 YSYEKL. The CDR3 is CASSPPGGYGYTF. CDR3 bases: TGCGCCAGCAGCCCCCCCGGGGGCTATGGCTACACCTTC.

The chain couples TRBV5-1 to TRBJ1-2; 9 bases are a match to TRBD1. Germline CDR1 SGHRS, CDR2 YFSETQ. V shed 4 bases, J shed 6 bases, and the junction held 7 bases outside the gene matches. The CDR3 runs to 14 residues. CDR3 DNA: TGCGCCAGCAGCCCACGGACAGGGGAGGATGGCTACACCTTC. Translation gives CASSPRTGEDGYTF.

The chain joins TRBV28 to TRBJ2-7, with TRBD1 matching 11 bases. The V segment lost 4 bases and the J segment 4 bases; nucleotides outside the gene matches: 3. The CDR3 has 14 amino acids. The germline V gene has CDR1 MDHEN and CDR2 SYDVKM. In DNA, the CDR3 is TGTGCCAGCAGTTGGACAGGGGGCTTGTACGAGCAGTACTTC. Its translation: CASSWTGGLYEQYF.